A single sample is the source of the 14 T cell receptor beta chains below, sequenced in a study of blood T cell repertoires in COVID-19. Using immunoSEQ multiplex PCR, the repertoire was profiled, and TCRdb retains in-frame clones only, with some absent. The sample includes over 25,000 clones, over 75% of them seen just once. Specimen: peripheral blood. Receptors originate from a man in his 70s with active COVID-19.

This chain uses TRBV7-2 with TRBJ2-2; tentative D call: TRBD2 (7 bases). The CDR3 consists of 16 residues. Germline CDR1 is SGHTA and CDR2 is FQGNSA. Trimming pared 4 bases from V and 6 bases from J, leaving 18 bases between. This CDR3 is CASSSDRWEGAGELFF. CDR3 DNA: TGTGCCAGCAGCTCCGACAGGTGGGAGGGCGCCGGGGAGCTGTTTTTT.

The chain employs TRBV7-2 and TRBJ1-2; 9 bases align to TRBD1. The CDR3 runs to 15 residues. Germline V gives CDR1 SGHTA, CDR2 FQGNSA. V gave up 3 bases and J gave up 1 base; unmatched junction bases: 3. The CDR3 region is CASSFTGGVNYGYTF. The DNA for the CDR3 is TGTGCCAGCAGCTTCACAGGGGGCGTTAACTATGGCTACACCTTC.

The chain couples TRBV3-1 (or the pseudogene TRBV3-2) to TRBJ2-3, with 7 bases identical to TRBD2. Trimming cost V 3 bases and J 1 base; bases outside gene matches: 7. CDR3 size: 16 residues. Per the germline V gene, CDR1 is LGHDT and CDR2 is YNNKEL (reference sequence). The CDR3 reads CASSQGGGLGTDTQYF. In DNA form, the CDR3 reads TGTGCCAGCAGCCAGGGGGGAGGACTAGGCACAGATACGCAGTATTTT.

This chain uses TRBV2 with TRBJ2-1; D possibly corresponds to TRBD2 (5 bases). The germline V and J ends were trimmed by 8 bases and 7 bases, with 15 bases remaining between them. The CDR3 spans 13 residues. Germline V gene lookup returns CDR1 SNHLY and CDR2 FYNNEI. Written as DNA, the CDR3 is TGTGCCAGCGGGCGACGGAAGCGGAATGAGCAGTTCTTC. Amino acids: CASGRRKRNEQFF.

This chain joins TRBV24-1 and TRBJ1-1; 9 positions agree with TRBD1. This CDR3 is 16 amino acids long. V gave up 4 bases and J gave up 4 bases; unmatched junction bases: 9. Germline V lookup: CDR1 KGHDR, CDR2 SFDVKD. Here the CDR3 reads CATSDSSGTGSTEAFF. DNA of the CDR3: TGTGCCACCAGTGACTCCTCCGGGACAGGGAGCACTGAAGCTTTCTTT.

This chain links TRBV7-2 with TRBJ2-1; 8 bases fit TRBD2. There are 15 residues in the CDR3. With V trimmed by 5 bases and J by 9 bases, 12 bases remained unmatched. Germline lookup yields CDR1 SGHTA and CDR2 FQGNSA. CDR3 protein: CASSPGGGLGGEQFF. The CDR3 DNA sequence: TGTGCCAGCAGCCCGGGGGGGGGCTTGGGCGGTGAGCAGTTCTTC.

As concerns this clone: In this CDR3 the conserved last residue, phenylalanine or tryptophan, is missing, so a read error is likely. Because the CDR3's place on the DNA is in doubt, the DNA is left out and the CDR3 is given as listed by TCRdb. This chain uses TRBV2 with TRBJ2-7; TRBD1 reflects the table's D call only, with no check against the DNA. The germline CDR1 and CDR2 sequences are SNHLY and FYNNEI. The CDR3 is 11 amino acids in total, end residues counted. The CDR3: CASSGEGGQTY.

J is TRBJ2-7 and V is TRBV6-6, with TRBD1 matching over 7 bases. Per the germline V gene, CDR1 is MNHNY and CDR2 is SVGAGI (reference sequence). The CDR3 is 13 residues long. V gave up 5 bases and J gave up 1 base; unmatched junction bases: 2. This CDR3 reads CASSRDRSYEQYF. CDR3 DNA: TGTGCCAGCAGTCGGGACAGATCCTACGAGCAGTACTTC.

The genes are TRBV19 and TRBJ1-1, with D possibly being TRBD1 (5 bases). V was cut by 3 bases and J by 3 bases, with 14 bases left in between. CDR1 LNHDA and CDR2 SQIVND come from the germline V gene (reference sequence). CDR3 size: 15 residues. The CDR3 DNA is TGTGCCAGTAGTATTGGTACCAGGGCGCACACTGAAGCTTTCTTT. Protein sequence: CASSIGTRAHTEAFF.

The chain employs TRBV2 and TRBJ2-3, with 9 bases fitting TRBD1. This CDR3 has 12 residues. The V gene end was trimmed by 8 bases and the J gene end by 3 bases; junction bases not matched to a gene: 0. Germline CDR1 SNHLY, CDR2 FYNNEI. The CDR3 DNA is TGTGCCAGCGGACAGGGGACAGATACGCAGTATTTT. Translating it yields CASGQGTDTQYF. Complete variable domain (other parts from reference TRBV2 and TRBJ2-3): EPEVTQTPSHQVTQMGQEVILRCVPISNHLYFYWYRQILGQKVEFLVSFYNNEISEKSEIFDDQFSVERPDGSNFTLKIRSTKLEDSAMYFCASGQGTDTQYFGPGTRLTVL.

There are a few counts of this clone. The rearrangement uses TRBV10-2 and TRBJ2-7; 9 bases line up with TRBD1. CDR3 length: 13 amino acids. Per germline, CDR1 WSHSY and CDR2 SAAADI. Trimming cost V 8 bases and J 2 bases; bases outside gene matches: 4. The DNA of the CDR3 is TGCGCCAGCGGGACAGGGCCCACCTACGAGCAGTACTTC. This encodes CASGTGPTYEQYF.

V is TRBV9 and J is TRBJ2-3; maybe TRBD2 (6 bases). V was shortened by 0 bases and J by 3 bases, with 14 bases between the two germline ends. This CDR3 has 16 amino acids. The germline gives CDR1 SGDLS, CDR2 YYNGEE. In DNA, the CDR3 is TGTGCCAGCAGCGTAGGTGGTGGGACTCGGACAGATACGCAGTATTTT. Translated: CASSVGGGTRTDTQYF.

The gene calls are TRBV5-1 and TRBJ1-1, with D maybe TRBD1 (6 bases). CDR3 size: 14 residues. Deletions cut 4 bases from V and 4 bases from J, with 14 bases between. CDR1 and CDR2 from the germline V gene are SGHRS and YFSETQ. The CDR3 DNA is TGCGCCAGCAGCCAGGGGACGGCCGGCACTGAAGCTTTCTTT. It encodes CASSQGTAGTEAFF.

This clone was seen once. V gene TRBV7-2 combines with J gene TRBJ2-5, with TRBD1 matching over 8 bases. V shed 4 bases, J shed 5 bases, and the junction held 12 bases outside the gene matches. This CDR3 comprises 16 residues. In germline, CDR1 is SGHTA, CDR2 FQGNSA. The CDR3, as DNA: TGTGCCAGCAGCTCCCCGACCGTCAGGGGGCCGGAGACCCAGTACTTC. Translating gives CASSSPTVRGPETQYF.